The present T cell receptor beta chain was sequenced within a study of tumor-infiltrating lymphocytes in primary liver carcinoma. Turning to the study itself: Roughly 3.65 to 7.13 million productive TCRbeta reads came from each sample, comparable across tissue types.

Co-extraction yielded RNA and DNA from 20-30 mg of unsorted bulk tissue. Histology found more than 75% viable tumor cells per sample. Details on this clonotype: As yet, its antigen is unknown. Germline and junction disagree at one end, which may indicate a read error.

Overall study findings and caveats: Among the pair types, tumor region pairs showed more overlap than tumor-adjacent and tumor-blood pairs.

Per the germline V gene, CDR1 is PRHDT and CDR2 is FYEKMQ (reference sequence). The CDR3 length is 16 residues. The template, about 550 ng total RNA, yielded TCR beta cDNA made with a constant-region primer. Sequencing libraries for TCR beta derived from three nested multiplex PCR rounds that used slightly modified ARM-PCR. Amplification in the first two PCR rounds was performed using TRBV1-TRBV30 forward primers and a C-beta reverse primer for approximately 10 cycles each. TCRdb used MiXCR to reprocess the multiplex PCR reads, holding one entry per CDR3 protein. The sample comprises more than 75,000 distinct CDR3 sequences, around 70% of which are singletons, and approximately 19% rests with the top ten.

The chain combines TRBV13 with TRBJ1-5, with 10 bases that match TRBD1. The origin of this receptor is a man in his forties with primary liver carcinoma and hepatitis B virus infection. Sample: liver tumor tissue from sampling region 1. Specified subset: tumor region T1, superior pole. For the CDR3, the DNA is TGTGTCAGCAGCTCAAGAGGACAGGGGGGCGAAAGGCCCCAGCATTTT. Translating it yields CVSSSRGQGGERPQHF.